The next 3 T cell receptor gamma chains were all read from a single sample in a study of γδ T cells in repeated Plasmodium falciparum infection. Bulk repertoires came from Vgamma9/Vdelta2+ or Vdelta2-negative gammadelta T cells flow-sorted from PBMC. TCRdb applied CATT to the multiplex PCR reads for clone calling. The table records 25,000 to 35,000 gamma-chain clones, around 1.4% of them present only once. What was sequenced was gamma-delta T cells from blood. These receptors originate from a pool of human donors (malaria-infected and uninfected, not separated).

In its sample, this clone was seen many times. With a far larger clone one base away, a read error is the likely cause. Other DNA sequences in this sample translate to the same CDR3. V and J are TRGV9 and TRGJP. The CDR3 contains 16 residues. In germline, CDR1 is GITISATS, CDR2 ISYDGTV (reference sequence). The DNA for the CDR3 is TGTGCCTTGTGGGAGGCTAAGGAGTTGGGCAAGAAAATCAAGGTATTT. Protein product: CALWEAKELGKKIKVF.

This clone came up many times. TCRdb's protein for this DNA is that of a much larger clone and differs from the translation at residue 12, likely a read error; the protein shown is the DNA translation. The chain combines TRGV9 with TRGJP1. Germline-derived CDR1 and CDR2 are GITISATS and ISYDGTV (reference sequence). The CDR3 is made up of 14 amino acids. The CDR3 loop is CALWEVRGGWFRIF. The CDR3, as DNA: TGTGCCTTGTGGGAGGTTCGGGGGGGTTGGTTCAGGATATTT.

This clone was seen only a few times. A far larger clone is a single base away, which makes a read error likely. At the DNA level, this CDR3 is encoded by other sequences in the same sample as well. The chain recombines TRGV9 with TRGJP. Germline CDR1 is GITISATS and CDR2 is ISYDGTV (reference sequence). This CDR3 has 17 residues. CDR3 amino acids: CALWEPPCCLGKKIKVF. The CDR3 DNA reads TGTGCCTTGTGGGAGCCCCCGTGTTGCTTGGGCAAAAAAATCAAGGTATTC.